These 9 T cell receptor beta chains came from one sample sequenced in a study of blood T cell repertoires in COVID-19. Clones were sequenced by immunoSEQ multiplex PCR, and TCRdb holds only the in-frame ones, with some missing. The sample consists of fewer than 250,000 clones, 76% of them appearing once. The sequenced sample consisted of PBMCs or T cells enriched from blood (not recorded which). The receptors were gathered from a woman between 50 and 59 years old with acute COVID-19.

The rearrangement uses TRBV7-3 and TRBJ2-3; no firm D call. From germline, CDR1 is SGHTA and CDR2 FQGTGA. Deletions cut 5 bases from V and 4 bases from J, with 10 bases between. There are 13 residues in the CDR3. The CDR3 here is CASSQFRSDTQYF. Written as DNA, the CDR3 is TGTGCCAGCAGCCAATTCCGGTCAGATACGCAGTATTTT.

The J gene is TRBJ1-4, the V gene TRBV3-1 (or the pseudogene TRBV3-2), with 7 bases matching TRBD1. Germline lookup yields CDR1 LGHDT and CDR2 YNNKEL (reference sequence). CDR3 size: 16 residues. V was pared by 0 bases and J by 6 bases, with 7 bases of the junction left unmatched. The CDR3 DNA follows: TGTGCCAGCAGCCAAGATTGGGACAGCTCAGATGAAAAACTGTTTTTT. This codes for CASSQDWDSSDEKLFF.

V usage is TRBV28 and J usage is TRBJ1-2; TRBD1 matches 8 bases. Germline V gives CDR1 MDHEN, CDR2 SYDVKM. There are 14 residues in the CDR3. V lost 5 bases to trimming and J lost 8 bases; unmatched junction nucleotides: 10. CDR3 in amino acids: CASSPQTGARGYTF. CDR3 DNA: TGTGCCAGCAGTCCCCAGACAGGGGCGAGGGGCTACACCTTC.

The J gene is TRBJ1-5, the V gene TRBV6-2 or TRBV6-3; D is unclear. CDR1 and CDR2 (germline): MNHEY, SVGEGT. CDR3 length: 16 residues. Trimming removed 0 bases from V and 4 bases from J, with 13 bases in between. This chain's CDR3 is CASSYSRAGLNQPQHF. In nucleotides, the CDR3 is TGTGCCAGCAGTTACTCTAGGGCAGGACTAAATCAGCCCCAGCATTTT.

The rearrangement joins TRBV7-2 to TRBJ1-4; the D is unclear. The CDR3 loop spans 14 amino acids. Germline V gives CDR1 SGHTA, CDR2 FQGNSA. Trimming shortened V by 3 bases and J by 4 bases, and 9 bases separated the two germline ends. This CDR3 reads CASSFFGLNEKLFF. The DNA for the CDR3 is TGTGCCAGCAGCTTCTTTGGCCTTAATGAAAAACTGTTTTTT.

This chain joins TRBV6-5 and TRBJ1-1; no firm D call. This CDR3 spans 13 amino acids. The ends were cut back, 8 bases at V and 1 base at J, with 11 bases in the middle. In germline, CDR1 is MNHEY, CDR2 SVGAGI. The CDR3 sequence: CASRASPNTEAFF. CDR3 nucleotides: TGTGCCAGCCGCGCGTCCCCGAACACTGAAGCTTTCTTT.

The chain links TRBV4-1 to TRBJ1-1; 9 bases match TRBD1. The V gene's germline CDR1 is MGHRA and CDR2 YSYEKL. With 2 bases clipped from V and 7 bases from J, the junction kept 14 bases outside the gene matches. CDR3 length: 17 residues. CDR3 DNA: TGCGCCAGCAGCCAATTCACCGGGACAGGGAGGAAGCGTGAAGCTTTCTTT. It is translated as CASSQFTGTGRKREAFF.

The CDR3 DNA is TGCAGCGCCTATGACAGGGTAACTAATGAAAAACTGTTTTTT. Protein product: CSAYDRVTNEKLFF. The gene calls are TRBV29-1 and TRBJ1-4; 7 nucleotides match TRBD1. CDR3 size: 14 residues. The J segment lost 1 base and the V segment lost 7 bases, leaving 6 bases of the junction unmatched. Germline V gives CDR1 SQVTM, CDR2 ANQGSEA.

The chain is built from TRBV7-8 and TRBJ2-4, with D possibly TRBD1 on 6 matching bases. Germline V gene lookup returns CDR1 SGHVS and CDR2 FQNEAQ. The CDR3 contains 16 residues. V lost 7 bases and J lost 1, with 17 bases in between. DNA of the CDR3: TGTGCCAGCAACCCAGTGAGGGGGATGGCCAAAAACATTCAGTACTTC. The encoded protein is CASNPVRGMAKNIQYF.